This T cell receptor (beta chain) was recovered during a study of blood T cell repertoires in COVID-19. This clone was observed a single time. TCRdb's copy holds only in-frame clones and misses some; the assay was immunoSEQ multiplex PCR. The sample has around 470,000 clones, about 91% seen once. From germline, CDR1 is GTSNPN and CDR2 SVGIG (reference sequence). V lost 5 bases, J lost 4 bases, and 12 bases lay in between. The CDR3 is 13 amino acids. Sequenced input: peripheral blood. The chain uses TRBV30 and TRBJ2-1; possibly TRBD2 for D (6 bases). This receptor was obtained from a man younger than 35 with COVID-19, enrolled during active disease. Written as DNA, the CDR3 is TGTGCCTGGGGCCCGGAGGGGTACAATGAGCAGTTCTTC. Its translation: CAWGPEGYNEQFF.